This T cell receptor (beta chain) is drawn from a study of memory CD8 T cells in hepatitis C reinfection. Notes on the study in general: Four to six donors were too few for definitive public clonotype conclusions.

Time point given: peak reinfection, 3 to 8 weeks after reinfection detection. No in vitro expansion preceded TCR sequencing of the sorted cells. The Montreal HEPCO cohort supplied donors who inject drugs. Control naive CD8 T cells came from a couple of donors at all three reinfection time points. TCRdb keeps only in-frame clones here, not all; method: immunoSEQ multiplex PCR. The repertoire holds more than 35,000 clones, approximately 90% seen once, with about 1.3% in the top ten. The CDR3 loop spans 16 amino acids. CDR1 and CDR2 (germline): MNHNS, SASEGT. Trimming at V came to 2 bases and at J to 6 bases, leaving 7 bases not matched to a gene. About this clone itself: What it recognizes is unknown.

J is TRBJ2-2 and V is TRBV6-1; 9 nucleotides match TRBD2. The clonotype originates from a man younger than 35 with hepatitis C virus infection. Specimen: naive CD8+ T cells sorted from blood. CDR3 protein: CASSERSGGPSGELFF. The CDR3, as DNA: TGTGCCAGCAGTGAAAGAAGCGGGGGGCCATCCGGGGAGCTGTTTTTT.